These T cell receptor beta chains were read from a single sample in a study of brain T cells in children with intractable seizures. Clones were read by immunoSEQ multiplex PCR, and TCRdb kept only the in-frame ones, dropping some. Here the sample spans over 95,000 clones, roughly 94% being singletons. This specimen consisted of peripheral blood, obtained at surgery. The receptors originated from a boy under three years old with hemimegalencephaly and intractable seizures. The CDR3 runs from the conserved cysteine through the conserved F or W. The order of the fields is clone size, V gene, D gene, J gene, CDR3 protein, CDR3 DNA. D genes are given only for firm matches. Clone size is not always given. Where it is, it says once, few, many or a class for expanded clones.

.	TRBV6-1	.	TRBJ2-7	CASSEALRQGSKEQYF	TGTGCCAGCAGTGAAGCGCTTCGTCAGGGGAGTAAAGAGCAGTACTTC
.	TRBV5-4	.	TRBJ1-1	CASSLAGAGTEAFF	TGTGCCAGCAGCTTGGCTGGGGCGGGCACTGAAGCTTTCTTT
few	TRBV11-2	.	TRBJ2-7	CASSLGATYEQYF	TGTGCCAGCAGCTTAGGCGCAACCTACGAGCAGTACTTC
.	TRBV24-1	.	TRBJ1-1	CATSDLPPGAEAFF	TGTGCCACCAGTGATCTCCCACCGGGGGCTGAAGCTTTCTTT
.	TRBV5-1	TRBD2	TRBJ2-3	CASTPTSSTDTQYF	TGCGCCAGCACCCCGACTAGCAGCACAGATACGCAGTATTTT
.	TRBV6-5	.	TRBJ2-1	CASSYSVPSYNEQFF	TGTGCCAGCAGTTACAGCGTCCCTTCCTACAATGAGCAGTTCTTC
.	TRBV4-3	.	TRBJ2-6	CASSHRQSPSGANVLTF	TGCGCCAGCAGCCACCGACAGTCCCCCTCTGGGGCCAACGTCCTGACTTTC
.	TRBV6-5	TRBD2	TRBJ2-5	CATYILAPGETQYF	TGTGCCACCTACATACTAGCGCCAGGAGAGACCCAGTACTTC
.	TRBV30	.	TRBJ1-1	CAWSVQLNTEAFF	TGTGCCTGGAGTGTACAACTGAACACTGAAGCTTTCTTT
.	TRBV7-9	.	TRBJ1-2	CASEWGNYGYTF	TGTGCCAGCGAGTGGGGGAACTATGGCTACACCTTC
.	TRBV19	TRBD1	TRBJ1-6	CASSFKPPGQSSYNSPLHF	TGTGCCAGTAGTTTCAAACCCCCGGGACAGAGCTCCTATAATTCACCCCTCCACTTT
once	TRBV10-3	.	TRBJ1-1	CAISESGAGTEAFF	TGTGCCATCAGTGAGTCGGGGGCGGGGACTGAAGCTTTCTTT
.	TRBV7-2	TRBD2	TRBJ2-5	CASSFKSGRGETQYF	TGTGCCAGCAGCTTTAAAAGCGGGAGGGGAGAGACCCAGTACTTC
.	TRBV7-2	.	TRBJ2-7	CASSLGGTHEQYF	TGTGCCAGCAGCTTAGGGGGGACCCACGAGCAGTACTTC
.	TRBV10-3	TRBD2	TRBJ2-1	CAISGLVSAGGSYNEQFF	TGTGCCATCAGTGGCCTTGTTTCAGCGGGAGGCTCCTACAATGAGCAGTTCTTC
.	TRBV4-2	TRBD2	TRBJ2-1	CASSQDLAGNEQFF	TGTGCCAGCAGCCAAGATCTAGCGGGAAATGAGCAGTTCTTC
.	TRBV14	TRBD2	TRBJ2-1	CASSRTSGAHNEQFF	TGTGCCAGCAGCAGGACGAGCGGGGCTCACAATGAGCAGTTCTTC
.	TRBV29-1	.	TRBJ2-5	CSVEWGETQYF	TGCAGCGTTGAGTGGGGGGAGACCCAGTACTTC